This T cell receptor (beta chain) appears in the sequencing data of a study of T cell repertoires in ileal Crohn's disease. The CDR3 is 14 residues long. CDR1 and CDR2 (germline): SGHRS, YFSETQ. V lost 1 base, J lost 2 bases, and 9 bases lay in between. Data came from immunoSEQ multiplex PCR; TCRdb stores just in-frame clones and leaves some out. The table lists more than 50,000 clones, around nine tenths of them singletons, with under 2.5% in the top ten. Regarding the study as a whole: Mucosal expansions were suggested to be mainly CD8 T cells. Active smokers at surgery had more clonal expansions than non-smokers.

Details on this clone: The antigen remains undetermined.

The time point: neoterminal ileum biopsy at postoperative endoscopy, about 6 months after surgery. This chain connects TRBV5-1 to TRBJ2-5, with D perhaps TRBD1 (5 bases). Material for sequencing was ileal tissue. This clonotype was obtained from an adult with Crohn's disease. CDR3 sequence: CASSLQGQQETQYF. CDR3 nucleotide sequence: TGCGCCAGCAGCTTGCAGGGTCAACAAGAGACCCAGTACTTC. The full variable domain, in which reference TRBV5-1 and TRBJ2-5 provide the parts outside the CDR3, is KAGVTQTPRYLIKTRGQQVTLSCSPISGHRSVSWYQQTPGQGLQFLFEYFSETQRNKGNFPGRFSGRQFSNSRSEMNVSTLELGDSALYLCASSLQGQQETQYFGPGTRLLVL.